This T cell receptor beta chain was sequenced in a study of early T cells in non-severe SARS-CoV-2 infection. About the research overall: Unsorted whole-blood RNA was sequenced in bulk, leaving chains unpaired. Broader study findings: Private and CD4 specificities were missed by VDJdb matching, skewed to anti-spike CD8.

In regard to this clonotype: Its antigen remains unknown.

Unique molecular identifiers were added to individual cDNA molecules. TCRdb analysed the 5' RACE reads with MiXCR anew, one entry per CDR3 protein. The sample carries about 64,000 distinct CDR3 sequences, more than 15% recorded once. Germline values: CDR1 GTSNPN, CDR2 SVGIG (reference sequence). The V and J ends lost 2 bases and 0 bases respectively, with 12 bases between them. There are 15 residues in the CDR3. The material was whole blood, obtained at baseline. The source is an adult who was a healthcare worker with PCR-confirmed SARS-CoV-2 infection or an uninfected control (not recorded which). J is TRBJ2-3 and V is TRBV30; D gene unclear. The CDR3 DNA reads TGTGCCTGGAGTACGAGCAGCCCTAGCACAGATACGCAGTATTTT. It encodes CAWSTSSPSTDTQYF.